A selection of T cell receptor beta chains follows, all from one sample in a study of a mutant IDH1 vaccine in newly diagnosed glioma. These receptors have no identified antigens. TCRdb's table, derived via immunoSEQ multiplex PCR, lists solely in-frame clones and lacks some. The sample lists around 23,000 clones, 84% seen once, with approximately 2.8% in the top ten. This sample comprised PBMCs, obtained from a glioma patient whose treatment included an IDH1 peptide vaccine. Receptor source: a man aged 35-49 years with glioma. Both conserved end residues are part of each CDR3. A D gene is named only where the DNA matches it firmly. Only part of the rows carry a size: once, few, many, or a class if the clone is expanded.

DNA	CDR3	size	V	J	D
TGTGCCAGCAGGGGCCGGGACAGGGGTCCCTATGGCTACACCTTC	CASRGRDRGPYGYTF	-	TRBV19	TRBJ1-2	TRBD1
TGTGCCAGCAGTTACTCGACTAACAATGAGCAGTTCTTC	CASSYSTNNEQFF	-	TRBV6-5	TRBJ2-1	-
TGTGCCAGCAGCTTTAGTCACAGGGGCAACAATGAGCAGTTCTTC	CASSFSHRGNNEQFF	-	TRBV11-3	TRBJ2-1	TRBD1
TGTGCTAGCAGCTCCGGGTCTGGGGCCAACGTCCTGACTTTC	CASSSGSGANVLTF	-	TRBV7-7	TRBJ2-6	-
TGTGCCAGCAGCCTCTCAACAGCTCACACAGATACGCAGTATTTT	CASSLSTAHTDTQYF	-	TRBV7-6	TRBJ2-3	-
TGTGCCAGCAGCCCTACTAGACGAAATTACAATGAGCAGTTCTTC	CASSPTRRNYNEQFF	-	TRBV28	TRBJ2-1	-
TGCGCCAGCAGCCAAGGATCCGGACTTAATGAAAAACTGTTTTTT	CASSQGSGLNEKLFF	-	TRBV5-1	TRBJ1-4	-
TGTGCTAGCAGCTTAGGGCGGGAGAATGAGCAGTTCTTC	CASSLGRENEQFF	-	TRBV7-7	TRBJ2-1	TRBD2
TGTGCCAGTAGTATAGATTGGGGCAGGGGGACGAACACCGGGGAGCTGTTTTTT	CASSIDWGRGTNTGELFF	once	TRBV19	TRBJ2-2	TRBD1
TGTGCCAGCAGTGATCCCGCGGCAGAGTCGGCAGATACGCAGTATTTT	CASSDPAAESADTQYF	few	TRBV25-1	TRBJ2-3	-
TGTGCCAGCAGCCGAACGGGACTAGCGGGGTACGAGCAGTACTTC	CASSRTGLAGYEQYF	-	TRBV7-9	TRBJ2-7	TRBD2
TGTGCCAGCAGCGTAGGGGGACTAGCTCTGTTAGAGACCCAGTACTTC	CASSVGGLALLETQYF	-	TRBV9	TRBJ2-5	TRBD2
TGCGCCAGCAGTCCGGGACAGGGGGCTGGCACTGAAGCTTTCTTT	CASSPGQGAGTEAFF	-	TRBV5-1	TRBJ1-1	TRBD1
TGTGCCAGCAGTGAGGGACAGGGCGCCTACAATGAGCAGTTCTTC	CASSEGQGAYNEQFF	few	TRBV6-4	TRBJ2-1	TRBD1
TGCGCCAGCAGCTTGGCAGCGGGACCCGAGGATACGCAGTATTTT	CASSLAAGPEDTQYF	-	TRBV5-1	TRBJ2-3	TRBD2
TGTGCCAGCACCGCTAGACAGGGTGGGGGCTACACCTTC	CASTARQGGGYTF	-	TRBV28	TRBJ1-2	TRBD1
TGTGCCAGCAGCGGGGTCGCGGGCTACACCTTC	CASSGVAGYTF	-	TRBV5-6	TRBJ1-2	-
TGCGCCAGCAGGAGAATTGGACCCCACGGGGGAGAAGCTTTCTTT	CASRRIGPHGGEAFF	-	TRBV10-1	TRBJ1-1	-
TGTGCCAGCAGCTTACTCCACACAGCTAACTATGGCTACACCTTC	CASSLLHTANYGYTF	once	TRBV11-2	TRBJ1-2	-
TGTGCCAGCAGCCGCTCCGGACAGGGTAACGAGCAGTACTTC	CASSRSGQGNEQYF	-	TRBV7-9	TRBJ2-7	TRBD1
TGTGCCAGCAGTTTGGGGGTGGGGCCCCAGCATTTT	CASSLGVGPQHF	few	TRBV28	TRBJ1-5	-
TGCGCCAGCACCGACCTAGCGGGAGGAGGAGATACGCAGTATTTT	CASTDLAGGGDTQYF	-	TRBV5-1	TRBJ2-3	TRBD2
TGTGCCAGCAGCCAAGATCGTGGACAGGGATTTTGGGGCTACACCTTC	CASSQDRGQGFWGYTF	-	TRBV14	TRBJ1-2	TRBD1
TGTGCCAGTAGCAATGGGGTCTTGGAGGGCAATGAGCAGTTCTTC	CASSNGVLEGNEQFF	once	TRBV19	TRBJ2-1	-
TGTGCCAGCAGCTTAGCTCTATATGGGGAAGCTTTCTTT	CASSLALYGEAFF	-	TRBV7-8	TRBJ1-1	-
TGTGCCAGCAGCTTAGGGGGGGGAAATGAAAAACTGTTTTTT	CASSLGGGNEKLFF	-	TRBV7-9	TRBJ1-4	-
TGTGCCATCCAGGACAGGGTAGGCCAGCCCCAGCATTTT	CAIQDRVGQPQHF	-	TRBV10-3	TRBJ1-5	TRBD1
TGTGCCAGCCTTGGGTGGCGGGGGTACCAAGAGACCCAGTACTTC	CASLGWRGYQETQYF	-	TRBV28	TRBJ2-5	TRBD2
TGTGCCAGCAGATACGGGGGGCTAGCCGAAGCTTTCTTT	CASRYGGLAEAFF	-	TRBV5-5	TRBJ1-1	-
TGTGCCAGCAGCCCAGACCGGGGGAACACTGAAGCTTTCTTT	CASSPDRGNTEAFF	-	TRBV7-2	TRBJ1-1	-
TGTGCCACCCGGCCGGGATGGGAAGGAGAGACCCAGTACTTC	CATRPGWEGETQYF	-	TRBV10-3	TRBJ2-5	-
TGTGCCAGCAGCGTAGGTGGAGGCAATCAGCCCCAGCATTTT	CASSVGGGNQPQHF	once	TRBV9	TRBJ1-5	-
TGTGCCAGCAGCGTAGAGCACACGGGACTAGCGGGAGTCCAAGAGACCCAGTACTTC	CASSVEHTGLAGVQETQYF	-	TRBV9	TRBJ2-5	TRBD2
TGTGCCAGCGGTGGGGAATGGGGAGAACCTGAAGCTTTCTTT	CASGGEWGEPEAFF	-	TRBV25-1	TRBJ1-1	-
TGTGCCAGCAGCTTAGCGAAATCACAGGGTGGCCACGAGCAGTACTTC	CASSLAKSQGGHEQYF	large	TRBV13	TRBJ2-7	-
TGCGCCAGCAGCGCGGGACAGGGGGGCACTGAAGCTTTCTTT	CASSAGQGGTEAFF	-	TRBV5-1	TRBJ1-1	TRBD1
TGTGCTAGCAGCCCCGGGGGATTCACAGATACGCAGTATTTT	CASSPGGFTDTQYF	-	TRBV7-7	TRBJ2-3	-
TGTGCCAGCTCACCCGGGATAAACGGGAGATTAAACAACGAGCAGTACTTC	CASSPGINGRLNNEQYF	once	TRBV18	TRBJ2-7	-
TGTGCCATCAGGAACCCTCGGACTAGAACAGATACGCAGTATTTT	CAIRNPRTRTDTQYF	-	TRBV10-3	TRBJ2-3	TRBD2
TGTGCCAGCAGCCGCCTATCCCGGAACATAGGATCACCCCTCCACTTT	CASSRLSRNIGSPLHF	-	TRBV14	TRBJ1-6	-
TGTGCCAGCAGAATAGGGGGGATTAACACCGGGGAGCTGTTTTTT	CASRIGGINTGELFF	few	TRBV7-2	TRBJ2-2	-
TGTGCCATCAGTCGAGACTTACTCGACACAGATACGCAGTATTTT	CAISRDLLDTDTQYF	once	TRBV10-3	TRBJ2-3	-
TGTGCCAGCACCCTAAGCGGGGGGAACACCGGGGAGCTGTTTTTT	CASTLSGGNTGELFF	-	TRBV6-5	TRBJ2-2	TRBD2
TGTGCCAGCTCACCATCAACTAATGAAAAACTGTTTTTT	CASSPSTNEKLFF	once	TRBV18	TRBJ1-4	-
TGCAGCGTTGAGTCGATTGAGACCGGGGGGACCCAGTACTTC	CSVESIETGGTQYF	-	TRBV29-1	TRBJ2-5	-
TGCGCCAGCAGCGGGACGACAGGCCCGAACACCGGGGAGCTGTTTTTT	CASSGTTGPNTGELFF	-	TRBV5-1	TRBJ2-2	-
TGTGCCAGCAGCTTAGCGCGGCCAGGAGGGCAGCCCCAGCATTTT	CASSLARPGGQPQHF	-	TRBV7-2	TRBJ1-5	-
TGCGCCAGCAGCTTGGTGGCAGGGATTTTCACCGGGGAGCTGTTTTTT	CASSLVAGIFTGELFF	-	TRBV5-1	TRBJ2-2	-